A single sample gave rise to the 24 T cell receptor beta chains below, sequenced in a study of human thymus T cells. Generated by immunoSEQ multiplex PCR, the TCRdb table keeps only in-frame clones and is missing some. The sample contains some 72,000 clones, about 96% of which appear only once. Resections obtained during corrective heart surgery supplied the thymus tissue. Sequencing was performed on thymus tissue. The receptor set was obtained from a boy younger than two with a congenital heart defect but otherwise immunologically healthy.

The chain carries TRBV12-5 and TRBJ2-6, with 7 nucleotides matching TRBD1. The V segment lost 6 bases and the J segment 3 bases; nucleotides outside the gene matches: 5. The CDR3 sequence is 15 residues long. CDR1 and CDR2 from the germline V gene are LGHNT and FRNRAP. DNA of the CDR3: TGTGCTAGTGGAATCGACAGGGTTGGGGCCAACGTCCTGACTTTC. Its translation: CASGIDRVGANVLTF.

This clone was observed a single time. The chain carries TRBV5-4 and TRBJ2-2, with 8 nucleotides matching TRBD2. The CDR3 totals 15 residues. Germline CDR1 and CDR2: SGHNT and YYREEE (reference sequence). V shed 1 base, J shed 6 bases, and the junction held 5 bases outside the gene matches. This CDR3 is CASSLWGTSPGELFF. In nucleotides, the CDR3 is TGTGCCAGCAGCTTGTGGGGGACTAGTCCCGGGGAGCTGTTTTTT.

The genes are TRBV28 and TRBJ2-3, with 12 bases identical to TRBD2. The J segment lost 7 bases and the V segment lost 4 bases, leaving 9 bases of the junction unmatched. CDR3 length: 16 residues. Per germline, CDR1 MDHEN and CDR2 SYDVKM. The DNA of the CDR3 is TGTGCCAGCAGTTCCAGGACTAGCGGGATCAGGCATACGCAGTATTTT. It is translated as CASSSRTSGIRHTQYF. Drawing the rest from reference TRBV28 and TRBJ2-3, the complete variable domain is DVKVTQSSRYLVKRTGEKVFLECVQDMDHENMFWYRQDPGLGLRLIYFSYDVKMKEKGDIPEGYSVSREKKERFSLILESASTNQTSMYLCASSSRTSGIRHTQYFGPGTRLTVL.

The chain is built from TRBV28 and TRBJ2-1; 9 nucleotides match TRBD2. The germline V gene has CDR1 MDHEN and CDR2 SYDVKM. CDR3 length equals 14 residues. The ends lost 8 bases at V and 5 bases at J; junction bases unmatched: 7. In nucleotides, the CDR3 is TGTGCCAGCCACCTAGCGGGGCCCCACAATGAGCAGTTCTTC. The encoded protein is CASHLAGPHNEQFF. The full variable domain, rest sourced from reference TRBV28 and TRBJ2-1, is DVKVTQSSRYLVKRTGEKVFLECVQDMDHENMFWYRQDPGLGLRLIYFSYDVKMKEKGDIPEGYSVSREKKERFSLILESASTNQTSMYLCASHLAGPHNEQFFGPGTRLTVL.

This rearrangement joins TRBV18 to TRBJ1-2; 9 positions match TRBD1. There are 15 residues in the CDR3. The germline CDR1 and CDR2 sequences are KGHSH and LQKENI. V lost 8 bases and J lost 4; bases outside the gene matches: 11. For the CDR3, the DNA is TGTGCCAGCGACCTAACAGGGGGCGAGGGCTATGGCTACACCTTC. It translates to CASDLTGGEGYGYTF. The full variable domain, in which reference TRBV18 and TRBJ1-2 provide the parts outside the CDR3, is NAGVMQNPRHLVRRRGQEARLRCSPMKGHSHVYWYRQLPEEGLKFMVYLQKENIIDESGMPKERFSAEFPKEGPSILRIQQVVRGDSAAYFCASDLTGGEGYGYTFGSGTRLTVV.

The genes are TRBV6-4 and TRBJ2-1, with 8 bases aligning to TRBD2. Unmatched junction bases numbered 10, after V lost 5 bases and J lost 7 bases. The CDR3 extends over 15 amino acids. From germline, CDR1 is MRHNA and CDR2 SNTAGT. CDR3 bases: TGTGCCAGCAGTCGAGCTAGCGGGTTTTTGAATGAGCAGTTCTTC. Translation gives CASSRASGFLNEQFF.

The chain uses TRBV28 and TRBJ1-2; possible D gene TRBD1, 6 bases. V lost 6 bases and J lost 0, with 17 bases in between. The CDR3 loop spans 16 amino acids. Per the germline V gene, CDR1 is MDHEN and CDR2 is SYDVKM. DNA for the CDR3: TGTGCCAGCAGCCCCCGCCGGACAGCCCCTAACTATGGCTACACCTTC. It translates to CASSPRRTAPNYGYTF.

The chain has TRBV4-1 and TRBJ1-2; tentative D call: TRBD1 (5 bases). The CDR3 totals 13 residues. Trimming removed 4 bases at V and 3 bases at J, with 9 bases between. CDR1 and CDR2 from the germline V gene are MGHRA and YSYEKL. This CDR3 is CASSPGEDYGYTF. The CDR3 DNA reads TGCGCCAGCAGCCCGGGGGAAGACTATGGCTACACCTTC.

This CDR3 reads CASSLGQFCFTDTQYF. The CDR3 nucleotides are TGTGCCAGCAGCTTGGGACAGTTTTGTTTCACAGATACGCAGTATTTT. The V call is TRBV5-5, the J call TRBJ2-3, with a tentative D call TRBD1 (5 bases). V was shortened by 0 bases and J by 2 bases, with 13 bases between the two germline ends. Germline CDR1 reads SGHKS; CDR2 reads YYEKEE (reference sequence). The CDR3 spans 16 residues.

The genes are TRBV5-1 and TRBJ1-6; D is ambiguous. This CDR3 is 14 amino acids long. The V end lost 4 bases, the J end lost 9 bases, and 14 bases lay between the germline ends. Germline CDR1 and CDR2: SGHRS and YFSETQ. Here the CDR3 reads CASSPTPTSSPLHF. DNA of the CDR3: TGCGCCAGCAGCCCGACCCCGACCAGTTCACCCCTCCACTTT.

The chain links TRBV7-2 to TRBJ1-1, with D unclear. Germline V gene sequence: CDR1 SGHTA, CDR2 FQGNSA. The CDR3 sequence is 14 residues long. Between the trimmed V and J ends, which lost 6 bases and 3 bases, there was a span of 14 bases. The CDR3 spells CASSPLYPDTEAFF. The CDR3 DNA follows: TGTGCCAGCAGTCCGCTCTATCCTGACACTGAAGCTTTCTTT.

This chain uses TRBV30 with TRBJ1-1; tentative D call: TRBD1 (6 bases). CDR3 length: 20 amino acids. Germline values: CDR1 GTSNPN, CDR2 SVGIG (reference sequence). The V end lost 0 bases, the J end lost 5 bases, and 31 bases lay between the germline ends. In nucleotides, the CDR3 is TGTGCCTGGAGTGTAGGTTGCCTCACCGGGATTTACAGGGAAACGACTGAAGCTTTCTTT. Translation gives CAWSVGCLTGIYRETTEAFF.

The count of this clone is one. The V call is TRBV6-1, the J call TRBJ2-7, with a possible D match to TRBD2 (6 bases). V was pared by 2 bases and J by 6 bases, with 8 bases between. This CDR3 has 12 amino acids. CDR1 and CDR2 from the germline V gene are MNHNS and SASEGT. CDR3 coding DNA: TGTGCCAGCAGTGAACGGGGAGGCGAGCAGTACTTC. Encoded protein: CASSERGGEQYF.

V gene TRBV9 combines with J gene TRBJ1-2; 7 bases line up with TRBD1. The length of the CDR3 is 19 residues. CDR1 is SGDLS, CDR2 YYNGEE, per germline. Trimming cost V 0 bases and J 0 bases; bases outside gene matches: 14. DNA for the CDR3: TGTGCCAGCAGCGTAGTAGGCGGGCAGGGGGGCAAACCTAACTATGGCTACACCTTC. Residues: CASSVVGGQGGKPNYGYTF.

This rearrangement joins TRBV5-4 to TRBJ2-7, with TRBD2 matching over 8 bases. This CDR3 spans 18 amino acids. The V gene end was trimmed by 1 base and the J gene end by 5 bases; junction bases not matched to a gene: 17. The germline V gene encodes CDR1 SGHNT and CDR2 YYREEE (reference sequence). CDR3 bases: TGTGCCAGCAGCTTGTCGTCAGCCGCGGGGGGATACGGGGACGAGCAGTACTTC. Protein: CASSLSSAAGGYGDEQYF.

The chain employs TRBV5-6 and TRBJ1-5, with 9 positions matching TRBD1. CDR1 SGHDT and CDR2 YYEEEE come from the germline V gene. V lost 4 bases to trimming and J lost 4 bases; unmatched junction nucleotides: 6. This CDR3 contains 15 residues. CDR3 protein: CASSGGQGRNQPQHF. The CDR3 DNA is TGTGCCAGCAGCGGGGGACAGGGTAGGAATCAGCCCCAGCATTTT.

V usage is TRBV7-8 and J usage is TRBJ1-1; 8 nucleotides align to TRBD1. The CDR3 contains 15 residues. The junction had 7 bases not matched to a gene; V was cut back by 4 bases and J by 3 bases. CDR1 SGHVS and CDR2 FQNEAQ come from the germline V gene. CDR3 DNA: TGTGCCAGCAGCTGCCTACAGGGGGGGTACACTGAAGCTTTCTTT. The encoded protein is CASSCLQGGYTEAFF.

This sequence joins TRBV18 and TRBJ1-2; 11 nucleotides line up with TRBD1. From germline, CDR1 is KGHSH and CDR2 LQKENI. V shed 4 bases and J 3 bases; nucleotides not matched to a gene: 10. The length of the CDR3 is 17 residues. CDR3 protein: CASSRGQGAWDYYGYTF. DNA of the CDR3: TGTGCCAGCTCACGCGGACAGGGGGCATGGGACTACTATGGCTACACCTTC.

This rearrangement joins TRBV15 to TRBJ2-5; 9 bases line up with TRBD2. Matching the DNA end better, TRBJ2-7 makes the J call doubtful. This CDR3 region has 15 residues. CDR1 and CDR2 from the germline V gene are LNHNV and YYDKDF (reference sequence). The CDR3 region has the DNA TGTGCCACCAGCGAACCTAGCGGGGAGACCTACGAGCAGTACTTC. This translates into CATSEPSGETYEQYF.

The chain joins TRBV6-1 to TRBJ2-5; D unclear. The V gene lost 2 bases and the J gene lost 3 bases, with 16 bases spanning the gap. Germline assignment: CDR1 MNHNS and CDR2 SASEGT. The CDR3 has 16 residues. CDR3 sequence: CASSESPGWSEETQYF. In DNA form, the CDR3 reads TGTGCCAGCAGTGAATCTCCAGGCTGGTCTGAAGAGACCCAGTACTTC.

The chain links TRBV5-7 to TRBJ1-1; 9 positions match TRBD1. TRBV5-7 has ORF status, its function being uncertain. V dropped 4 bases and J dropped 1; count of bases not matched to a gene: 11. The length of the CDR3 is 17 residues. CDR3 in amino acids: CASSKKGGGQGNTEAFF. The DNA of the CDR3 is TGTGCCAGCAGCAAGAAAGGGGGGGGACAGGGGAACACTGAAGCTTTCTTT.

This chain's CDR3 is CASSLAGQSSGNTIYF. The CDR3 nucleotides read TGCGCCAGCAGCTTGGCAGGGCAGTCCTCTGGAAACACCATATATTTT. The chain couples TRBV5-1 to TRBJ1-3, with D perhaps matching TRBD1 (5 bases). The germline CDR1 and CDR2 sequences are SGHRS and YFSETQ. The CDR3 has 16 amino acids. V lost 0 bases to trimming and J lost 0 bases, with 10 bases between them.

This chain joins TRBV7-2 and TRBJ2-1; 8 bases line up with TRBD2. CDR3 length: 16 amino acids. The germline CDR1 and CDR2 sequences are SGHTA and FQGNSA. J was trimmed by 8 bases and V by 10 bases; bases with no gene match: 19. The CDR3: CATPIAGNDDIDEQFF. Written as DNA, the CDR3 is TGTGCCACCCCAATAGCGGGAAATGACGACATCGATGAGCAGTTCTTC. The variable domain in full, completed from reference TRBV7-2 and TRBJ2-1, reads GAGVSQSPSNKVTEKGKDVELRCDPISGHTALYWYRQSLGQGLEFLIYFQGNSAPDKSGLPSDRFSAERTGGSVSTLTIQRTQQEDSAVYLCATPIAGNDDIDEQFFGPGTRLTVL.

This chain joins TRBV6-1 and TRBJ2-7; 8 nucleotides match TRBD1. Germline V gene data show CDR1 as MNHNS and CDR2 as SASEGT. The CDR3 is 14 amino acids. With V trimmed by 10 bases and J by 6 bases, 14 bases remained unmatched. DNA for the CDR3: TGTGCCACCTACGCGGGGAAAGACAGGGGCGAGCAGTACTTC. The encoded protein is CATYAGKDRGEQYF.